This T cell receptor beta chain was sequenced in a study of identical twins. Germline CDR1 reads SGHRS; CDR2 reads YFSETQ. V was pared by 9 bases and J by 4 bases, with 9 bases of the junction left unmatched. The CDR3 length is 14 residues. TCRdb redid the calling of the 5' RACE reads with MiXCR, one entry per CDR3 protein. The sample has around 510,000 distinct CDR3 sequences; roughly an eighth are singletons. These data were likewise used in another study, on yellow fever vaccine responses in identical twins.

The gene calls are TRBV5-1 and TRBJ2-2; TRBD2 matches at 7 bases. The sample comprised CD4+ T cells sorted from blood. The sequence was obtained from a woman between 18 and 30 years old in good health. The CDR3 DNA is TGCGCCATGCCAGAATCGGGGGGCACCGGGGAGCTGTTTTTT. This encodes CAMPESGGTGELFF.